This is a list of T cell receptor beta chains from one sample in a study of T cells in Graves' hyperthyroidism and ophthalmopathy. TCRdb re-analysed the multiplex PCR reads in MiXCR, keeping a single row per CDR3 protein. The sample includes under 800,000 distinct CDR3 sequences, 12% to 15% of them seen just once. Sequencing used blood. These receptors were obtained from a woman aged 18-35 years with Graves' hyperthyroidism. The CDR3 runs from the conserved cysteine through the conserved F or W. A D gene is named only where the DNA matches it firmly. Expanded clones get a size class; other rows say once, few or many, or leave the size out.

CSVEYTDLGLVNEQYF,TGCAGCGTTGAATATACCGACCTGGGACTAGTTAACGAGCAGTACTTC,TRBJ2-7,TRBV29-1,TRBD2,once
CASIGRNYGYTF,TGTGCCAGCATAGGCAGAAACTATGGCTACACCTTC,TRBJ1-2,TRBV27,-,many
CASSQDGVRGVSTEAFF,TGCGCCAGCAGCCAAGATGGGGTTCGGGGAGTGAGTACTGAAGCTTTCTTT,TRBJ1-1,TRBV4-1,-,few
CASSQGRQGMNGYTF,TGTGCCAGCAGCCAAGGGCGCCAGGGGATGAATGGCTACACCTTC,TRBJ1-2,TRBV3-1,-,many
CASSLRQILSGGNYGYTF,TGTGCCAGCAGCTTACGCCAGATTTTATCAGGGGGTAACTATGGCTACACCTTC,TRBJ1-2,TRBV7-9,TRBD1,few
CASSWDYKISGANVLTF,TGTGCCAGTAGTTGGGACTACAAGATCTCTGGGGCCAACGTCCTGACTTTC,TRBJ2-6,TRBV19,TRBD2,-
CASSPRQGPTEAFF,TGTGCCAGCAGTCCGAGACAGGGTCCGACTGAAGCTTTCTTT,TRBJ1-1,TRBV12-3/TRBV12-4,TRBD1,few
CASSILGNEQFF,TGTGCCAGTAGTATTTTAGGCAATGAGCAGTTCTTC,TRBJ2-1,TRBV19,-,-
CASSYESPGTSGGAYEQYF,TGTGCCAGCAGTTACGAAAGTCCCGGGACTAGCGGGGGTGCCTACGAGCAGTACTTC,TRBJ2-7,TRBV6-2/TRBV6-3,TRBD2,-
CASSSLRAGLLGEQYF,TGTGCCAGCAGCTCCCTAAGAGCCGGCCTCCTAGGCGAGCAGTACTTC,TRBJ2-7,TRBV11-3,-,-
CASSESWIEAFF,TGCGCCAGCAGTGAGTCGTGGATAGAAGCTTTCTTT,TRBJ1-1,TRBV10-2,-,few
CASIFDVVNTEAFF,TGTGCCAGCATATTCGACGTTGTGAACACTGAAGCTTTCTTT,TRBJ1-1,TRBV6-2/TRBV6-3,-,many
CASSARTILSSYEQYF,TGTGCCAGCAGCGCGAGGACTATTTTAAGCTCCTACGAGCAGTACTTC,TRBJ2-7,TRBV9,-,-
CASSRADRLPGELFF,TGTGCCAGCAGCCGTGCGGACCGACTCCCCGGGGAGCTGTTTTTT,TRBJ2-2,TRBV5-4,-,-
CASRQGLNYEQYF,TGTGCCAGCAGGCAGGGACTCAACTACGAGCAGTACTTC,TRBJ2-7,TRBV28,-,few
CASSRSGRGDTGELFF,TGTGCCAGCAGCCGTAGCGGGAGGGGGGACACCGGGGAGCTGTTTTTT,TRBJ2-2,TRBV9,TRBD2,-
CATSRDSGLLHF,TGTGCCACCAGCAGAGATTCAGGACTCCTCCACTTT,TRBJ1-6,TRBV15,-,-
CASGDVQETQYF,TGTGCCAGTGGGGACGTTCAAGAGACCCAGTACTTC,TRBJ2-5,TRBV3-1,-,few
CASSPGLAGVTGNEQFF,TGCGCCAGCAGCCCGGGACTAGCGGGAGTAACGGGGAATGAGCAGTTCTTC,TRBJ2-1,TRBV5-1,TRBD2,many
CASTSVGASGEKLFF,TGTGCCAGTACGTCGGTTGGGGCTTCAGGAGAAAAACTGTTTTTT,TRBJ1-4,TRBV2,-,many
CASGEAGRPNEQFF,TGTGCCAGCGGGGAGGCAGGGAGGCCCAATGAGCAGTTCTTC,TRBJ2-1,TRBV7-8,-,few
CSAIMSSYNEQFF,TGCAGTGCTATCATGAGCTCCTACAATGAGCAGTTCTTC,TRBJ2-1,TRBV20-1,-,many
CASSSGEGLANYEQYF,TGTGCCAGCAGCTCCGGCGAGGGACTAGCGAACTACGAGCAGTACTTC,TRBJ2-7,TRBV7-2,TRBD2,many
CSARERLAGNEQFF,TGCAGTGCTAGAGAGCGACTAGCGGGAAATGAGCAGTTCTTC,TRBJ2-1,TRBV20-1,TRBD2,many
CASSPGTSGGRAQETQYF,TGTGCCAGCAGCCCTGGGACTAGCGGGGGGAGGGCCCAAGAGACCCAGTACTTC,TRBJ2-5,TRBV7-2,TRBD2,-
CSARDPVGRAGDTQYF,TGCAGTGCTAGAGATCCAGTAGGGAGGGCCGGAGATACGCAGTATTTT,TRBJ2-3,TRBV20-1,TRBD2,few
CASSYSGWTYGYTF,TGTGCCAGCAGTTACTCGGGGTGGACCTATGGCTACACCTTC,TRBJ1-2,TRBV6-5,-,-
CSANAGASRFDEQFF,TGCAGTGCTAATGCGGGAGCCTCCCGGTTCGATGAGCAGTTCTTC,TRBJ2-1,TRBV20-1,TRBD2,few
CASSFRGTDSPLHF,TGTGCCAGCAGTTTTCGGGGTACGGATTCACCCCTCCACTTT,TRBJ1-6,TRBV12-3/TRBV12-4,-,-
CASSLKLRASVAYNEQFF,TGTGCCAGCAGTTTAAAGCTCAGGGCATCGGTGGCCTACAATGAGCAGTTCTTC,TRBJ2-1,TRBV28,-,many
CASSYLRAPHPQHF,TGTGCCAGCAGTTACTTGCGGGCCCCCCATCCCCAGCATTTT,TRBJ1-5,TRBV6-5,-,few
CASSEGPSGTRTDTQYF,TGTGCCAGCAGTGAGGGCCCTAGCGGGACCAGAACAGATACGCAGTATTTT,TRBJ2-3,TRBV25-1,TRBD2,-
CASSPRAYRVGTGELFF,TGTGCCAGCAGTCCAAGGGCCTACCGTGTGGGGACCGGGGAGCTGTTTTTT,TRBJ2-2,TRBV12-3/TRBV12-4,-,many
CASSQASGSTNNEQFF,TGTGCCAGCAGCCAAGCCAGCGGGAGTACCAACAATGAGCAGTTCTTC,TRBJ2-1,TRBV4-2,TRBD2,few
CAWSVQTKAYNEQFF,TGTGCCTGGAGTGTTCAGACGAAGGCCTACAATGAGCAGTTCTTC,TRBJ2-1,TRBV30,-,many
CASSSTQLAGGSPPSYEQYF,TGTGCCAGCAGCTCGACCCAACTAGCGGGAGGGTCTCCACCCTCATACGAGCAGTACTTC,TRBJ2-7,TRBV7-9,TRBD2,few
CSALSGSNYEQYF,TGCAGTGCTCTTAGCGGGAGTAATTACGAGCAGTACTTC,TRBJ2-7,TRBV20-1,TRBD2,many
CASSGGRGSYNEQFF,TGTGCCAGTAGTGGCGGGAGAGGGTCCTACAATGAGCAGTTCTTC,TRBJ2-1,TRBV28,TRBD2,many
CASSPPVSERADNEQFF,TGTGCCAGCTCACCCCCTGTCTCTGAGAGGGCCGACAATGAGCAGTTCTTC,TRBJ2-1,TRBV18,-,many
CASSSSGLAGVGTGTQYF,TGTGCCAGCAGCTCCTCCGGACTAGCGGGAGTAGGCACAGGTACGCAGTATTTT,TRBJ2-3,TRBV7-2,TRBD2,-
CAISESPGLPYQSSYNEQFF,TGTGCCATCAGTGAGTCGCCGGGACTACCATACCAGTCCTCCTACAATGAGCAGTTCTTC,TRBJ2-1,TRBV10-3,TRBD2,few
CASSQPTRGTGELFF,TGTGCCAGCAGCCAGCCGACAAGGGGTACCGGGGAGCTGTTTTTT,TRBJ2-2,TRBV3-1,-,-
CASSQEAWGETQYF,TGTGCCAGCAGCCAAGAGGCCTGGGGAGAGACCCAGTACTTC,TRBJ2-5,TRBV14,-,many
CASSHGKSTDTQYF,TGTGCCAGCAGCCACGGGAAGAGCACAGATACGCAGTATTTT,TRBJ2-3,TRBV7-3,-,many
CASSPDTGPYEQYF,TGTGCCAGCTCCCCAGATACAGGTCCCTACGAGCAGTACTTC,TRBJ2-7,TRBV18,-,many
CASSEFLGYGYTF,TGCGCCAGCAGTGAATTTCTGGGGTATGGCTACACCTTC,TRBJ1-2,TRBV10-1,-,-
CASSQELHSGRVYEQYF,TGTGCCAGCAGCCAAGAGTTGCATAGCGGGAGGGTCTACGAGCAGTACTTC,TRBJ2-7,TRBV13,TRBD2,few
CASSLGGVGNIQYF,TGCGCCAGCAGCTTAGGGGGGGTCGGAAACATTCAGTACTTC,TRBJ2-4,TRBV5-1,-,few
CASSPTPQGAGANVLTF,TGTGCCAGCAGCCCCACGCCACAGGGTGCCGGGGCCAACGTCCTGACTTTC,TRBJ2-6,TRBV9,-,-
CASSSGKGTDTQYF,TGTGCCAGCAGTAGCGGGAAGGGCACAGATACGCAGTATTTT,TRBJ2-3,TRBV2,TRBD2,many
CSVEAGVAVAWINEQFF,TGCAGCGTTGAAGCCGGGGTTGCGGTAGCCTGGATCAATGAGCAGTTCTTC,TRBJ2-1,TRBV29-1,-,-
CASSLNRGQGEQYF,TGTGCCAGCAGTTTAAACAGGGGGCAAGGTGAGCAGTACTTC,TRBJ2-7,TRBV27,TRBD1,many
CASSPSGQGSYEQYF,TGTGCCAGCTCACCTTCGGGACAGGGCTCCTACGAGCAGTACTTC,TRBJ2-7,TRBV18,TRBD1,few
CASSYAPGQGQGLETQYF,TGTGCCAGCAGCTACGCCCCCGGTCAGGGACAGGGGCTAGAGACCCAGTACTTC,TRBJ2-5,TRBV7-9,TRBD1,-
CASSLDAGSLREQYF,TGTGCCAGCAGCTTAGACGCGGGATCCCTTCGCGAGCAGTACTTC,TRBJ2-7,TRBV11-2,-,many